This T cell receptor (beta chain) was recovered during a study of Graves' ophthalmopathy and Graves' hyperthyroidism. Study observations and caveats: The authors also found most expanded thyroid clonotypes above 0.001 frequency in blood.

As the template, RNA transcripts were used to amplify TCR beta CDR3 regions. Scientists carried out first-round RT-PCR using HTBI primers and then a second-round multiplex PCR. TCRdb passed the multiplex PCR reads through MiXCR, listing each CDR3 protein once. Of approximately 700,000 distinct CDR3 sequences listed, around 40% are singletons. In this sample, this clonotype turned up many times. Its specificity is not known. Symptoms, serum thyroxine and TRAb, thyroid ultrasound, and orbital computed tomography formed the diagnostic basis. From fresh peripheral blood, over 9 ml in volume, the PBMCs were obtained. The sequencing sample was made of peripheral blood. The clonotype originates from an adult man with Graves' ophthalmopathy.

The CDR3 DNA is TGCAGCGTCCGAACACAGGGAAGGAATTCACCCCTCCACTTT. Translation: CSVRTQGRNSPLHF. This chain joins TRBV29-1 and TRBJ1-6, with D maybe TRBD1 (6 bases). The germline gives CDR1 SQVTM, CDR2 ANQGSEA. The V gene lost 6 bases and the J gene lost 7 bases, with 16 bases spanning the gap. CDR3 length equals 14 residues.